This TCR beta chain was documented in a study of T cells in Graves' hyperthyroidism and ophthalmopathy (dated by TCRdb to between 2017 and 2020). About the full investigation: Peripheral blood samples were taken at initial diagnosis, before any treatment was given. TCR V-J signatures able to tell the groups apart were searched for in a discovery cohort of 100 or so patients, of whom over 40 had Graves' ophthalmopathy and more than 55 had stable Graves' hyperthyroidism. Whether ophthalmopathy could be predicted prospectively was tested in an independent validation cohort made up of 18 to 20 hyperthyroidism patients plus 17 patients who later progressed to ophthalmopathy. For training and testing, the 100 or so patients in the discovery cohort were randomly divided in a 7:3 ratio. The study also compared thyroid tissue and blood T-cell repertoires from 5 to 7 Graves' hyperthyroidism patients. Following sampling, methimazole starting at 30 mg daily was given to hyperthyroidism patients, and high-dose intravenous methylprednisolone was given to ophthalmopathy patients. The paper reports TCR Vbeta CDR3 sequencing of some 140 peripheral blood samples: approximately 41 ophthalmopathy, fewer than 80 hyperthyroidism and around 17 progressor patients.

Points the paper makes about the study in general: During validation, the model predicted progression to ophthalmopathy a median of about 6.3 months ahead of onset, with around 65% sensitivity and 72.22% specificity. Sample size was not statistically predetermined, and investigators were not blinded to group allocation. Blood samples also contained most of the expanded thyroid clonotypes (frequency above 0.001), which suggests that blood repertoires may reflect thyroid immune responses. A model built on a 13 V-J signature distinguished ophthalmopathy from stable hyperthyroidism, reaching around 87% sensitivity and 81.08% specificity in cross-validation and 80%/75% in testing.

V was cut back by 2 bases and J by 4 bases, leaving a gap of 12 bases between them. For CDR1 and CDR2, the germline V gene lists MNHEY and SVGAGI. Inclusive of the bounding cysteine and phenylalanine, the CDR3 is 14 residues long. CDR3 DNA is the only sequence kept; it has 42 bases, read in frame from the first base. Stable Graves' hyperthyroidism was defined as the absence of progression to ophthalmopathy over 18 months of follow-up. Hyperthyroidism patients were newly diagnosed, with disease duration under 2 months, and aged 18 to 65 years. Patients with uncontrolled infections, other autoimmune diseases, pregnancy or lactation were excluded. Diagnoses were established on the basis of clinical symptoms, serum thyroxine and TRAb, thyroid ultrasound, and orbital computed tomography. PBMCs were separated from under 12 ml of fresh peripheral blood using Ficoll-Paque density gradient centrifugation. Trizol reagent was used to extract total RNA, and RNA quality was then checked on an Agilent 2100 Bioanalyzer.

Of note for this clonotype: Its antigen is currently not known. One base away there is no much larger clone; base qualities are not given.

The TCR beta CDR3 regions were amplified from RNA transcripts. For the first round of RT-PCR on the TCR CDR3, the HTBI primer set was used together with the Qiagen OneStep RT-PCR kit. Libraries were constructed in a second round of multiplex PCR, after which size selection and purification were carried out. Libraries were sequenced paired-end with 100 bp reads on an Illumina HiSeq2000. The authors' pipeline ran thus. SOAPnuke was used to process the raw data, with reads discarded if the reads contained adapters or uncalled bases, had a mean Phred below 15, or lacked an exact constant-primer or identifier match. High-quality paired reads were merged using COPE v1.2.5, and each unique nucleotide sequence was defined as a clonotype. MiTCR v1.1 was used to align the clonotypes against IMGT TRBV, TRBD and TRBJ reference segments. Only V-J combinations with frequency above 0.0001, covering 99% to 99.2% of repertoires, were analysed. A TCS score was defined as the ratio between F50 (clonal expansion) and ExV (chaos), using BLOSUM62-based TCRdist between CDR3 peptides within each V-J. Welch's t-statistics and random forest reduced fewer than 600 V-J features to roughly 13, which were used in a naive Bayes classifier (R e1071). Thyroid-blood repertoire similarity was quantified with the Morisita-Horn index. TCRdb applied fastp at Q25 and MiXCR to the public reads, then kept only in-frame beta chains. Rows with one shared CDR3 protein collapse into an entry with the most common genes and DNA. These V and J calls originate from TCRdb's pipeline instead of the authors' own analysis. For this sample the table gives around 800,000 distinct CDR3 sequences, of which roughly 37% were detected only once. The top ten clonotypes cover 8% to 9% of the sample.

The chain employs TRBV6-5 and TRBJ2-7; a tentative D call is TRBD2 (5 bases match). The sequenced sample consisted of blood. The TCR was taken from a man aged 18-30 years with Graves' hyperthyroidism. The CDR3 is CASSYTQRVYEQYF. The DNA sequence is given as TGTGCCAGCAGTTACACGCAGAGGGTATACGAGCAGTACTTC.